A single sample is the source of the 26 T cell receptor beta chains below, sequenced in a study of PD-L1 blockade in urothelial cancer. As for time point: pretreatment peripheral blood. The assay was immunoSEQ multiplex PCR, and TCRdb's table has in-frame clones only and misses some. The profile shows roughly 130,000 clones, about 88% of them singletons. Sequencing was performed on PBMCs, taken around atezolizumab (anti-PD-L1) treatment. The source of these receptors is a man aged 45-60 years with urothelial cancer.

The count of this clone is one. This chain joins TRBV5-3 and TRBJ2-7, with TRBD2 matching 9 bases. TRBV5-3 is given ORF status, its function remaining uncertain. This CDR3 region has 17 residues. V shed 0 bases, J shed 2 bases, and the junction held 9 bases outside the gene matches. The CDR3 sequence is CARSLGGIAGVPYEQYF. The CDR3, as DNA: TGTGCCAGAAGCTTGGGGGGAATAGCGGGAGTCCCCTACGAGCAGTACTTC.

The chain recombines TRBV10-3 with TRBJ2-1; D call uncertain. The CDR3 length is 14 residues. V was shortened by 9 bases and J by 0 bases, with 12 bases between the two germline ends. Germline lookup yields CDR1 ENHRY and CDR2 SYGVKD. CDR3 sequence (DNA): TGTGCCATTGCGACTGCTAGCTCCTACAATGAGCAGTTCTTC. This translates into CAIATASSYNEQFF.

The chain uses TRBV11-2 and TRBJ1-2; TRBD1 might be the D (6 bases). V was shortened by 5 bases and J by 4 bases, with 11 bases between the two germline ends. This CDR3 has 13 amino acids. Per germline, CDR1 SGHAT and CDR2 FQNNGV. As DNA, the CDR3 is TGTGCCAGCAGCCGAGGGGGGGGCTATGGCTACACCTTC. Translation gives CASSRGGGYGYTF.

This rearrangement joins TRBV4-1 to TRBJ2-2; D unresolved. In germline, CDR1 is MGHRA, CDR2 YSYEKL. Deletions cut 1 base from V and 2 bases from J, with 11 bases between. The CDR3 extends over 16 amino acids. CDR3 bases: TGCGCCAGCAGCCAAGTGAATCCTCTAAACACCGGGGAGCTGTTTTTT. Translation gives CASSQVNPLNTGELFF.

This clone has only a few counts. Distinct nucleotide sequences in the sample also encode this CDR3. This chain's CDR3 is CASSQDRGIGQPQHF. DNA of the CDR3: TGCGCCAGCAGCCAAGACAGGGGGATAGGTCAGCCCCAGCATTTT. The chain links TRBV4-1 to TRBJ1-5; TRBD1 matches at 7 bases. Germline assignment: CDR1 MGHRA and CDR2 YSYEKL. This CDR3 region has 15 residues. The trim removed 0 bases at V and 6 bases at J, leaving 5 bases unmatched.

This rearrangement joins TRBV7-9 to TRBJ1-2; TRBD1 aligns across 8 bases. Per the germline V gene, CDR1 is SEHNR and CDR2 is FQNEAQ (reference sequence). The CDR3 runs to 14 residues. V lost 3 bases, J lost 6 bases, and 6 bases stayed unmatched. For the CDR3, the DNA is TGTGCCAGCAGCTTGAGGGGACAGGCCCATGGCTACACCTTC. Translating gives CASSLRGQAHGYTF.

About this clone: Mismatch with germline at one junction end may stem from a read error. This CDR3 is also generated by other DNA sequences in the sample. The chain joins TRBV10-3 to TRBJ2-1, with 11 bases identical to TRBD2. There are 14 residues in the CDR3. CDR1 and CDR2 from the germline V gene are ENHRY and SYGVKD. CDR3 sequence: CAISEPGLAGQQFF. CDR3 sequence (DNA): TGTGCTATCAGTGAGCCAGGACTAGCGGGCCAACAGTTCTTC.

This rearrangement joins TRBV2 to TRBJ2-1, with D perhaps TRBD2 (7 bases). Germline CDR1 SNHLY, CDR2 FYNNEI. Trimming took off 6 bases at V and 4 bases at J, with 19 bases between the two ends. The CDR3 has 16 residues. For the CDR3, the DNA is TGTGCCAGCAGCCTACCTCTAGAGGGGGGGTACAATGAGCAGTTCTTC. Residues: CASSLPLEGGYNEQFF.

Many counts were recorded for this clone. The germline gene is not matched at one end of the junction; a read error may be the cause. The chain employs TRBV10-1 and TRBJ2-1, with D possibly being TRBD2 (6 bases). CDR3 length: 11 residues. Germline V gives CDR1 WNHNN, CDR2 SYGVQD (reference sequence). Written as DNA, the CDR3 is TGCGCCAGCAGTGGAACTAGCACCCCGATCTTC. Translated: CASSGTSTPIF.

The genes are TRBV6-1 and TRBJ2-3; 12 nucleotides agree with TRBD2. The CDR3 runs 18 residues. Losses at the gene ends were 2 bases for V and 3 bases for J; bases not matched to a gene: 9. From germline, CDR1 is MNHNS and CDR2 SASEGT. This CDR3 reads CASSETPFTSGRTDTQYF. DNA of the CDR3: TGTGCCAGCAGTGAAACCCCCTTTACTAGCGGGAGGACAGATACGCAGTATTTT.

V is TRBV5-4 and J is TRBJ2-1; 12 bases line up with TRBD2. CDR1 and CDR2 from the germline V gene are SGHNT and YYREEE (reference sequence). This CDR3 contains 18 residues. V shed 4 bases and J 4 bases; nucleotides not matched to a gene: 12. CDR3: CASSAIRTSGVEYNEQFF. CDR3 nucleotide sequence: TGTGCCAGCAGCGCTATCAGGACTAGCGGGGTGGAGTACAATGAGCAGTTCTTC. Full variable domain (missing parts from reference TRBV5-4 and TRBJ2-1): ETGVTQSPTHLIKTRGQQVTLRCSSQSGHNTVSWYQQALGQGPQFIFQYYREEENGRGNFPPRFSGLQFPNYSSELNVNALELDDSALYLCASSAIRTSGVEYNEQFFGPGTRLTVL.

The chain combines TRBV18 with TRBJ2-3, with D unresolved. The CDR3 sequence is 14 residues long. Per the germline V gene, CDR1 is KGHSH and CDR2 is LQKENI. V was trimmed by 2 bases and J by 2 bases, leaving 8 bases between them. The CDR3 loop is CASSPAEFTDTQYF. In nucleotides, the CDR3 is TGTGCCAGCTCACCAGCCGAGTTCACAGATACGCAGTATTTT. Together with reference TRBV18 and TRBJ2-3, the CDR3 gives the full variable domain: NAGVMQNPRHLVRRRGQEARLRCSPMKGHSHVYWYRQLPEEGLKFMVYLQKENIIDESGMPKERFSAEFPKEGPSILRIQQVVRGDSAAYFCASSPAEFTDTQYFGPGTRLTVL.

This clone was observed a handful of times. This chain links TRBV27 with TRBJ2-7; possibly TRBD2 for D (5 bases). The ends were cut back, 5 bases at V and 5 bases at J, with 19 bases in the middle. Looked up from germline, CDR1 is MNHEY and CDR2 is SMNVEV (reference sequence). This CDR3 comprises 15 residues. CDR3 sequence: CASSLEGWSTNEQYF. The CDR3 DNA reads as TGTGCCAGCAGTCTAGAGGGATGGAGTACCAACGAGCAGTACTTC.

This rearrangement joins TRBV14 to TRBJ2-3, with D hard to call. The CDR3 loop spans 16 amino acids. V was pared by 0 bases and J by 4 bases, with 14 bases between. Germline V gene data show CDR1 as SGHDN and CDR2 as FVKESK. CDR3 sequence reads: CASSQDRPPVPDTQYF. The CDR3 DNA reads TGTGCCAGCAGCCAAGACAGGCCACCAGTCCCAGATACGCAGTATTTT.

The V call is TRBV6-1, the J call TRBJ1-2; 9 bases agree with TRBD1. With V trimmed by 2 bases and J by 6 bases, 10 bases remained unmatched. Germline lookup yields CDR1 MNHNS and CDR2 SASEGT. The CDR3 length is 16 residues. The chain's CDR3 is CASSESFWGQGHGYTF. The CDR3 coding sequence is TGTGCCAGCAGTGAAAGCTTTTGGGGACAGGGACATGGCTACACCTTC.

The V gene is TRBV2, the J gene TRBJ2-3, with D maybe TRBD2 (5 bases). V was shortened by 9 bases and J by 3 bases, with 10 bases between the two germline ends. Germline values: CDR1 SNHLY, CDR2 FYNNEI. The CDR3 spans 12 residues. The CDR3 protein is CASGLGTDTQYF. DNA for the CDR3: TGTGCCAGTGGACTGGGAACAGATACGCAGTATTTT.

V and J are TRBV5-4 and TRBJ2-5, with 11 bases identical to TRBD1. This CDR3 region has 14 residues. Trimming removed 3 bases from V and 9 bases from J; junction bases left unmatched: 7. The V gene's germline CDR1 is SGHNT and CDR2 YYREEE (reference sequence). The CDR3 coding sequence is TGTGCCAGCAGCTCCCCCGGGACAGGGGGGGCCCAGTACTTC. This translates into CASSSPGTGGAQYF.

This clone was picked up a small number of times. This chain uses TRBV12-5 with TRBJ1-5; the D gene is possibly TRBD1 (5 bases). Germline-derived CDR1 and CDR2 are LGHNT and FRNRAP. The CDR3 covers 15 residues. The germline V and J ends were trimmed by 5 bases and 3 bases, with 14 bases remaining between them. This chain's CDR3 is CASGPPRQSNQPQHF. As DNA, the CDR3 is TGTGCTAGTGGTCCGCCCCGACAGTCCAATCAGCCCCAGCATTTT.

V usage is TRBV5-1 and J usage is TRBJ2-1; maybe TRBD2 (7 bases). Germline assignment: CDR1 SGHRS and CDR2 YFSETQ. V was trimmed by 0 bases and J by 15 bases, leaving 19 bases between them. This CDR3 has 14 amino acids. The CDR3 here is CASSLAPGLEDRFF. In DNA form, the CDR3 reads TGCGCCAGCAGCTTGGCGCCCGGACTAGAGGACAGGTTCTTC.

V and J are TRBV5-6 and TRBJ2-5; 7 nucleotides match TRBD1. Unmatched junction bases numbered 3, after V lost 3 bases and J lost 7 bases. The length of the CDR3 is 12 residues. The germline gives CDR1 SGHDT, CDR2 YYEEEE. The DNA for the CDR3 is TGTGCCAGCAGCTCAAACAGGGGGACCCAGTACTTC. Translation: CASSSNRGTQYF.

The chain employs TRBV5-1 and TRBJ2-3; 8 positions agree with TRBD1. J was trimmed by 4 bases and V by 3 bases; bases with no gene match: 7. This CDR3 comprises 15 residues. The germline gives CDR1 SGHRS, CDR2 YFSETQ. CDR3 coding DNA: TGCGCCAGCAGCTCCTCAGGGGGCGCCCCAGATACGCAGTATTTT. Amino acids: CASSSSGGAPDTQYF. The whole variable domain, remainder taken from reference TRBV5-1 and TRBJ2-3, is KAGVTQTPRYLIKTRGQQVTLSCSPISGHRSVSWYQQTPGQGLQFLFEYFSETQRNKGNFPGRFSGRQFSNSRSEMNVSTLELGDSALYLCASSSSGGAPDTQYFGPGTRLTVL.

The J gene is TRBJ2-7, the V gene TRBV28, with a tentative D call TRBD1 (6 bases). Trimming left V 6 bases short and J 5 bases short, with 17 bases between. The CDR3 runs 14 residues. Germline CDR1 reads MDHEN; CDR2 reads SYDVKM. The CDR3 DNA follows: TGTGCCAGCAGGCCGCAGGGGAACCCCCACGAGCAGTACTTC. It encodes CASRPQGNPHEQYF.

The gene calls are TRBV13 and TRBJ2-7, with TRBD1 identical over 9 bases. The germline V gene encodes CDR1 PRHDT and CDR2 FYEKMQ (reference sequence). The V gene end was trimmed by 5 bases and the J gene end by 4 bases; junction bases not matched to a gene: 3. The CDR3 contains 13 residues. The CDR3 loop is CASSRDRVYEQYF. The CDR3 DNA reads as TGTGCCAGCAGCCGGGACAGGGTGTACGAGCAGTACTTC.

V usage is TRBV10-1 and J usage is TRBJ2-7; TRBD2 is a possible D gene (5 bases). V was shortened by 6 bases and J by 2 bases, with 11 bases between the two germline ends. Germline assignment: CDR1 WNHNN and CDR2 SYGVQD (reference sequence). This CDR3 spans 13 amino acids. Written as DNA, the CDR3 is TGCGCCAGCAGCTCGGACGGGGCCTACGAGCAGTACTTC. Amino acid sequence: CASSSDGAYEQYF.

The CDR3 DNA sequence: TGTGCCATCAGTGACTTCTCAACTTTAAATGAGCAGTTCTTC. This encodes CAISDFSTLNEQFF. J is TRBJ2-1 and V is TRBV10-3; D gene unclear. From germline, CDR1 is ENHRY and CDR2 SYGVKD. The V end lost 3 bases, the J end lost 7 bases, and 13 bases lay between the germline ends. The CDR3 contains 14 residues.

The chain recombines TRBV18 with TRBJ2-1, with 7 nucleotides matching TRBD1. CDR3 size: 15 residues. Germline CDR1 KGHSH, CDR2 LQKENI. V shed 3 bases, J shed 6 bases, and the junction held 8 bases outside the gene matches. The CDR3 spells CASSPQQGSRNEQFF. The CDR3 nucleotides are TGTGCCAGCTCACCGCAACAGGGGAGTCGCAATGAGCAGTTCTTC.